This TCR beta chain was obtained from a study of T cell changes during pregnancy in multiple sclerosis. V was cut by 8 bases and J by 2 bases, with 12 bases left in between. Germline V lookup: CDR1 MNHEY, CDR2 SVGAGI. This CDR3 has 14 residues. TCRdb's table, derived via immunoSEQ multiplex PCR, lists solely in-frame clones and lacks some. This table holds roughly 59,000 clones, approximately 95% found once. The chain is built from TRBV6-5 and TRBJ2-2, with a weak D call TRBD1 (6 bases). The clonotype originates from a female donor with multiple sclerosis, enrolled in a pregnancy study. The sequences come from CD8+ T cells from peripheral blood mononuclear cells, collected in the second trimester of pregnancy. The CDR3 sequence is CASLRTANTGELFF. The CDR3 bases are TGTGCCAGCCTCAGGACAGCTAACACCGGGGAGCTGTTTTTT.